This T cell receptor beta chain is drawn from a study of neoadjuvant anti-PD-1 for oral cavity cancer. V shed 1 base and J shed 4 bases, with 7 bases lying between them. Germline V gene lookup returns CDR1 SGHVS and CDR2 FNYEAQ. CDR3 length equals 14 residues. Measured with immunoSEQ multiplex PCR; TCRdb has only the in-frame clones, and not every one. This repertoire shows tens of thousands of clones, 83% found once; its top ten account for about 3.4%. The genes are TRBV7-6 and TRBJ2-2; unclear D gene. The clonotype was recovered from a person aged 40 to 85 with oral cavity squamous cell carcinoma. Here the sequenced sample was PBMCs, taken before nivolumab (anti-PD-1) treatment. The CDR3 region has the DNA TGTGCCAGCAGCTTAGGGTCCGCCACCGGGGAGCTGTTTTTT. This sequence encodes CASSLGSATGELFF.